Listed below are T cell receptor beta chains from one sample, sequenced in a study of T-cell memory formation after mild COVID-19. A single record per CDR3 protein comes from TCRdb applying MiXCR to the 5' RACE reads. This table has 120,000 to 150,000 distinct CDR3 sequences, 11% to 15% appearing once. The material sequenced was PBMCs or a T cell subset sorted from them (not recorded which). These receptor sequences come from an adult woman who had mild COVID-19 (a few samples of this study predate the infection). Cell type and time point are not known. The CDR3 runs from the conserved cysteine through the conserved F or W. A D gene is named only where the DNA matches it firmly. The size of a clone is reported for some rows only, either as once, few or many, or as a class for expanded clones.

D	size	V	J	CDR3	DNA
TRBD2	NA	TRBV4-1	TRBJ2-7	CASSQAGGLTYEQYF	TGCGCCAGCAGCCAAGCGGGGGGATTAACCTACGAGCAGTACTTC
TRBD2	NA	TRBV6-2/TRBV6-3	TRBJ2-1	CAISREAYNEQFF	TGTGCCATCTCACGGGAGGCTTACAATGAGCAGTTCTTC
NA	NA	TRBV4-2	TRBJ1-5	CASSWEQGLDQPQHF	TGTGCCAGCAGTTGGGAACAGGGTTTGGATCAGCCCCAGCATTTT
NA	NA	TRBV6-1	TRBJ2-1	CASNPTGYEQFF	TGTGCCAGCAATCCGACGGGATATGAGCAGTTCTTC
NA	once	TRBV7-8	TRBJ2-1	CASSSPGRPFF	TGTGCCAGCAGCTCCCCGGGACGGCCGTTCTTC
NA	NA	TRBV6-2/TRBV6-3	TRBJ2-1	CASSYSGSDEQFF	TGTGCCAGCAGTTACTCGGGGAGCGATGAGCAGTTCTTC
TRBD2	NA	TRBV5-1	TRBJ2-7	CASSLVAGETYEQYF	TGCGCCAGCAGCCTGGTGGCGGGAGAGACCTACGAGCAGTACTTC
TRBD1	few	TRBV12-3/TRBV12-4	TRBJ1-2	CASSPGQVLYGYTF	TGTGCCAGCAGTCCCGGACAGGTCCTCTATGGCTACACCTTC
NA	few	TRBV24-1	TRBJ1-5	CATSGKSNQPQHF	TGTGCCACCAGTGGGAAGAGTAATCAGCCCCAGCATTTT
TRBD1	few	TRBV27	TRBJ1-4	CASSSRQGGRNEKLFF	TGTGCCAGCAGTTCGAGGCAGGGGGGGAGAAATGAAAAACTGTTTTTT
NA	many	TRBV11-2	TRBJ2-7	CASSLVIGSTGDF	TGTGCCAGCAGCTTGGTAATAGGGAGCACGGGGGACTTC
NA	NA	TRBV29-1	TRBJ2-1	CSVDPGQLIPFF	TGCAGCGTTGATCCAGGGCAGCTTATTCCGTTCTTC
NA	NA	TRBV18	TRBJ1-2	CASSPIRGPYGYTF	TGTGCCAGCTCACCCATCCGCGGACCCTATGGCTACACCTTC
TRBD1	few	TRBV6-5	TRBJ2-3	CASSYAWTGTDTQYF	TGTGCCAGCAGTTACGCCTGGACAGGGACAGATACGCAGTATTTT
TRBD1	many	TRBV24-1	TRBJ2-3	CATSDLGQDTDTQYF	TGTGCCACCAGTGATTTGGGACAGGACACAGATACGCAGTATTTT
TRBD1	NA	TRBV24-1	TRBJ2-2	CATSDPTGTGELFF	TGTGCCACCAGTGACCCGACAGGGACCGGGGAGCTGTTTTTT
TRBD2	few	TRBV6-6	TRBJ2-5	CASSSSGGAPETQYF	TGTGCCAGCAGTTCCAGCGGGGGGGCTCCAGAGACCCAGTACTTC
NA	few	TRBV18	TRBJ1-6	CASSPARGPYNSPLHF	TGTGCCAGCTCACCCGCCAGGGGTCCTTATAATTCACCCCTCCACTTT
TRBD1	few	TRBV6-5	TRBJ2-2	CASSQGTGNTGELFF	TGTGCCAGCAGTCAAGGGACAGGGAACACCGGGGAGCTGTTTTTT
TRBD1	NA	TRBV7-9	TRBJ1-2	CASSRTGPSYGYTF	TGTGCCAGCAGCCGGACAGGGCCATCCTATGGCTACACCTTC
NA	few	TRBV5-1	TRBJ1-2	CASSSRDVYGYTF	TGCGCCAGCAGCTCCCGAGATGTCTATGGCTACACCTTC
TRBD2	many	TRBV12-3/TRBV12-4	TRBJ2-5	CASSPGGAQYF	TGTGCCAGCAGTCCCGGGGGGGCCCAGTACTTC
NA	few	TRBV7-9	TRBJ2-7	CASSFEGYEQYF	TGTGCCAGCAGCTTTGAGGGCTACGAGCAGTACTTC
TRBD2	NA	TRBV25-1	TRBJ2-3	CASSESLAGGPSTDTQYF	TGTGCCAGCAGTGAATCCCTAGCGGGAGGACCAAGCACAGATACGCAGTATTTT
NA	few	TRBV20-1	TRBJ2-1	CSAPPAGGTGNEQFF	TGCAGTGCTCCACCGGCGGGCGGGACGGGCAATGAGCAGTTCTTC
TRBD2	few	TRBV13	TRBJ2-7	CASSSASGRGPYEQYF	TGTGCCAGCAGCTCCGCTAGCGGGAGAGGTCCCTACGAGCAGTACTTC
TRBD2	few	TRBV7-2	TRBJ2-3	CASSLRGLASDTQYF	TGTGCCAGCAGCTTAAGGGGACTAGCTTCAGATACGCAGTATTTT
NA	NA	TRBV10-3	TRBJ2-7	CAIGARLGEQYF	TGTGCCATCGGGGCTCGACTGGGGGAGCAGTACTTC
NA	NA	TRBV12-3/TRBV12-4	TRBJ1-2	CASSLSGEMDYGYTF	TGTGCCAGCAGCTTATCTGGGGAGATGGACTATGGCTACACCTTC
NA	NA	TRBV9	TRBJ2-1	CASSPMAGWSSYNEQFF	TGTGCCAGCAGTCCTATGGCGGGATGGAGCTCCTACAATGAGCAGTTCTTC
NA	few	TRBV20-1	TRBJ2-1	CSVLKLGLLPTSSYNEQFF	TGCAGCGTGCTGAAACTCGGACTTTTACCCACGAGCTCCTACAATGAGCAGTTCTTC
NA	few	TRBV29-1	TRBJ1-3	CSVEPRTASIYF	TGCAGCGTTGAGCCTCGGACCGCCTCCATATATTTT
NA	many	TRBV6-1	TRBJ2-7	CASSEGVQQINYEQYF	TGTGCCAGCAGTGAAGGAGTACAGCAGATAAACTACGAGCAGTACTTC
NA	many	TRBV18	TRBJ1-1	CASSPGDRTEAFF	TGTGCCAGCTCACCAGGGGATCGCACTGAAGCTTTCTTT
TRBD2	NA	TRBV30	TRBJ2-2	CAWTGLAGGHWTGELFF	TGTGCCTGGACCGGACTAGCGGGAGGGCATTGGACCGGGGAGCTGTTTTTT
NA	NA	TRBV12-3/TRBV12-4	TRBJ1-6	CASSPRDLGYNSPLHF	TGTGCCAGCAGCCCGCGGGATTTGGGATATAATTCACCCCTCCACTTT
NA	NA	TRBV4-1	TRBJ1-2	CASSPGAGDLGYGYTF	TGCGCCAGCAGCCCAGGGGCGGGAGATCTGGGATATGGCTACACCTTC
TRBD2	NA	TRBV6-2/TRBV6-3	TRBJ2-1	CASSYSGTSGIEQFF	TGTGCCAGCAGTTACTCGGGGACTAGCGGGATTGAGCAGTTCTTC
NA	NA	TRBV12-3/TRBV12-4	TRBJ1-2	CASSLGAAGGYTF	TGTGCCAGCAGCCTAGGGGCGGCGGGGGGCTACACCTTC
NA	few	TRBV29-1	TRBJ2-7	CSVGGTLPESYEQYF	TGCAGCGTTGGCGGGACGCTCCCGGAATCCTACGAGCAGTACTTC
TRBD1	few	TRBV4-1	TRBJ2-5	CASSLWPGQGSETQYF	TGCGCCAGCAGCCTTTGGCCGGGACAGGGCTCAGAGACCCAGTACTTC
TRBD2	NA	TRBV27	TRBJ2-1	CATGDGGARYEQFF	TGTGCCACCGGGGACGGGGGGGCAAGGTACGAGCAGTTCTTC
NA	NA	TRBV12-3/TRBV12-4	TRBJ1-1	CASSLGPGPTTEAFF	TGTGCCAGCAGTTTGGGTCCCGGCCCAACCACTGAAGCTTTCTTT
TRBD1	few	TRBV5-1	TRBJ2-3	CASSFRPGGPDTQYF	TGCGCCAGCAGCTTCCGGCCAGGGGGTCCAGATACGCAGTATTTT
NA	NA	TRBV14	TRBJ2-5	CASSQRTYQETQYF	TGTGCCAGCAGCCAAAGGACGTATCAAGAGACCCAGTACTTC
TRBD1	few	TRBV7-6	TRBJ1-1	CATNDLTGSVTEAFF	TGTGCCACAAATGACTTGACAGGGAGTGTCACTGAAGCTTTCTTT
NA	NA	TRBV10-3	TRBJ1-1	CAISPTGNTEAFF	TGTGCCATCAGCCCAACAGGGAACACTGAAGCTTTCTTT
NA	many	TRBV11-3	TRBJ2-3	CASSPMRGSSSTDTQYF	TGTGCCAGCAGCCCGATGAGAGGTTCGTCGAGCACAGATACGCAGTATTTT
NA	NA	TRBV29-1	TRBJ1-2	CSVPAQGLYGYTF	TGCAGCGTTCCCGCCCAGGGGCTCTATGGCTACACCTTC
NA	few	TRBV5-1	TRBJ2-7	CASQASPLYEQYF	TGCGCCAGCCAGGCCTCCCCCCTCTACGAGCAGTACTTC
TRBD1	few	TRBV12-3/TRBV12-4	TRBJ1-2	CASSLSPTGNGYTF	TGTGCCAGCAGTTTATCTCCGACAGGGAATGGCTACACCTTC
NA	NA	TRBV20-1	TRBJ1-5	CSARGRTVDSNQPQHF	TGCAGTGCTAGAGGCCGGACAGTTGATAGCAATCAGCCCCAGCATTTT
NA	many	TRBV6-5	TRBJ2-7	CASSYSAAGPTPYEQYF	TGTGCCAGCAGTTACTCGGCCGCGGGGCCAACCCCCTACGAGCAGTACTTC
NA	few	TRBV7-9	TRBJ2-1	CASSSPGDSYNEQFF	TGTGCCAGCAGCTCCCCTGGCGACTCCTACAATGAGCAGTTCTTC
NA	few	TRBV21-1	TRBJ2-1	CASSKVSARPNNEQFF	TGTGCCAGCAGCAAAGTCTCGGCTCGCCCTAACAATGAGCAGTTCTTC
TRBD1	few	TRBV5-1	TRBJ1-2	CASSLGTGDYGYTF	TGCGCCAGCAGCTTGGGGACAGGAGACTATGGCTACACCTTC
NA	NA	TRBV5-5	TRBJ2-2	CASSPTPETGELFF	TGTGCCAGCAGCCCAACACCGGAGACCGGGGAGCTGTTTTTT
TRBD1	many	TRBV7-9	TRBJ1-1	CASSSGTGAIEAFF	TGTGCCAGCAGCTCCGGGACAGGGGCCATTGAAGCTTTCTTT
NA	NA	TRBV9	TRBJ2-1	CASSVDLNEQFF	TGTGCCAGCAGCGTAGACCTTAATGAGCAGTTCTTC
NA	many	TRBV4-1	TRBJ2-1	CASSQGRGGLAHEQFF	TGCGCCAGCAGCCAAGGAAGGGGCGGGCTAGCCCATGAGCAGTTCTTC